This T cell receptor (beta chain) was documented in a study of T-cell memory formation after mild COVID-19. Study-level information: Each donor largely had its own TCR clusters. Overall study results and limits: Contracting CD4+ clones were located mainly in CM and EM, and CD8+ clones in EMRA.

This CDR3 spans 15 amino acids. Germline values: CDR1 GTSNPN, CDR2 SVGIG (reference sequence). V dropped 3 bases and J dropped 2 bases, with 14 bases sitting between them. Each CDR3 protein is one row after TCRdb ran MiXCR on the 5' RACE reads. The table lists about 310,000 distinct CDR3 sequences, roughly 21% of them singletons. Regarding this clonotype: The antigen remains undetermined.

The source of this sequence is a man younger than 35 who had mild COVID-19 (a few samples of this study predate the infection). Cell type and time point are not known. The chain carries TRBV30 and TRBJ1-5; D not certain. Sequenced input: PBMCs or a T cell subset sorted from them (not recorded which). CDR3 nucleotides: TGTGCCTGGAGCCCTCGGGGTCGGGGCAATCAGCCCCAGCATTTT. The encoded protein is CAWSPRGRGNQPQHF. Based on the CDR3 plus reference TRBV30 and TRBJ1-5, the full variable domain is SQTIHQWPATLVQPVGSPLSLECTVEGTSNPNLYWYRQAAGRGLQLLFYSVGIGQISSEVPQNLSASRPQDRQFILSSKKLLLSDSGFYLCAWSPRGRGNQPQHFGDGTRLSIL.